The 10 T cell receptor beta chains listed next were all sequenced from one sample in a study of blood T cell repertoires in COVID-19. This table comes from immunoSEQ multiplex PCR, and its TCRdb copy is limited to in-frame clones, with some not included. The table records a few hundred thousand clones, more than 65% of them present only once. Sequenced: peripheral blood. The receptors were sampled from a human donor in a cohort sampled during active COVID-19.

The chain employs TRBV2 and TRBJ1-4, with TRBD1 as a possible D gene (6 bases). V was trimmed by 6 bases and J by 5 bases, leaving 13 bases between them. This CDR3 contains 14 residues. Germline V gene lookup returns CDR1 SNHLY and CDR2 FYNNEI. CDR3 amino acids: CASSRGRENEKLFF. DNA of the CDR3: TGTGCCAGCAGCAGGGGCAGGGAAAATGAAAAACTGTTTTTT.

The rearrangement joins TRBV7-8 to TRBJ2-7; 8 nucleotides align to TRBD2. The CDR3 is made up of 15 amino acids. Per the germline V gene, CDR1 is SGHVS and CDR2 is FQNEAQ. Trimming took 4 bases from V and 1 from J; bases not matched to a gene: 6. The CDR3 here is CASSYSGSRSYEQYF. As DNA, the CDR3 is TGTGCCAGCAGCTACAGCGGGAGTCGGTCCTACGAGCAGTACTTC.

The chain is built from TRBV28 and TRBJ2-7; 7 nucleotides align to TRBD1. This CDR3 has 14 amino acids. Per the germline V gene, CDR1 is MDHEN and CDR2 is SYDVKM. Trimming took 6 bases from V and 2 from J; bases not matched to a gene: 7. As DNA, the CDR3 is TGTGCCAGCAGCCCAGGGGACAGACCCTACGAGCAGTACTTC. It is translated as CASSPGDRPYEQYF.

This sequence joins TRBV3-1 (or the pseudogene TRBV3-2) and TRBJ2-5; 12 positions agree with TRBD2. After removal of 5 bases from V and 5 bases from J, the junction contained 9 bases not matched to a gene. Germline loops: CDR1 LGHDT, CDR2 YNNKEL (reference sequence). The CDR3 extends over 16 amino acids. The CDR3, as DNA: TGTGCCAGCAGCTCGACTAGCGGGAGAAGGGAGGAGACCCAGTACTTC. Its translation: CASSSTSGRREETQYF.

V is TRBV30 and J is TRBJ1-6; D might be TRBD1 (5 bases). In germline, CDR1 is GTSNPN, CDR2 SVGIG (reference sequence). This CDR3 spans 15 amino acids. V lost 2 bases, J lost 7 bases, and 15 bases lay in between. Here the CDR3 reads CAWSLDGRGNSPLHF. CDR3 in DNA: TGTGCCTGGAGTTTGGACGGCCGGGGGAATTCACCCCTCCACTTT.

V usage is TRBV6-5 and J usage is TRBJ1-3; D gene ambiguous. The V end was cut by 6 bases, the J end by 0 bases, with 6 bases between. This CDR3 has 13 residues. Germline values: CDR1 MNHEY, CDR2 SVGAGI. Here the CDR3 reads CASRGYSGNTIYF. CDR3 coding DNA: TGTGCCAGCAGGGGCTACTCTGGAAACACCATATATTTT.

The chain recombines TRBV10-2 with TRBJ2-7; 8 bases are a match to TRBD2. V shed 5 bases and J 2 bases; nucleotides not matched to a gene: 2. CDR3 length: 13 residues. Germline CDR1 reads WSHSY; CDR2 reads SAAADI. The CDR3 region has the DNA TGCGCCAGCAGTCCCGGGAGGGCCTACGAGCAGTACTTC. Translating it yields CASSPGRAYEQYF.

The CDR3 loop is CATSSGSYGYTF. CDR3 bases: TGTGCCACCAGTTCAGGCTCCTATGGCTACACCTTC. J is TRBJ1-2 and V is TRBV24-1; D gene uncertain. In germline, CDR1 is KGHDR, CDR2 SFDVKD. V lost 6 bases and J 4 bases, leaving 8 bases between the germline ends. CDR3 length: 12 residues.

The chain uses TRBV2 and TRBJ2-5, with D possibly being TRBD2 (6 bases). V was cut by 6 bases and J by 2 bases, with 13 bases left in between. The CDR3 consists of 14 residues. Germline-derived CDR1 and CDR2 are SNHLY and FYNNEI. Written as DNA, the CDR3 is TGTGCCAGCAGCCGACTAGTTGTACAAGAGACCCAGTACTTC. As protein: CASSRLVVQETQYF.

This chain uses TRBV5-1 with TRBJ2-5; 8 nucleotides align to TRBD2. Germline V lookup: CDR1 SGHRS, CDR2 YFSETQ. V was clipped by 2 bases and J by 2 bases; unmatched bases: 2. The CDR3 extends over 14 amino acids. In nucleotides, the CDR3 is TGCGCCAGCAGCTTAGCGGGAGTACAAGAGACCCAGTACTTC. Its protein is CASSLAGVQETQYF.